Presented here are 29 T cell receptor beta chains from one specimen sequenced in a study of blood T cell repertoires in COVID-19. TCRdb's table, derived via immunoSEQ multiplex PCR, lists solely in-frame clones and lacks some. The sample lists about 190,000 clones; less than 85% were seen once. The sample was peripheral blood. The receptors shown here come from an elderly woman with active or convalescent COVID-19.

V gene TRBV7-2 combines with J gene TRBJ1-2; 8 bases match TRBD1. CDR1 and CDR2 from the germline V gene are SGHTA and FQGNSA. The CDR3 runs 14 residues. The V gene end was trimmed by 5 bases and the J gene end by 4 bases; junction bases not matched to a gene: 6. The DNA of the CDR3 is TGTGCCAGCAGCGTGGGACAGGACCTCTATGGCTACACCTTC. Translating it yields CASSVGQDLYGYTF.

The genes are TRBV10-3 and TRBJ1-6; possibly TRBD1 for D (5 bases). Germline lookup yields CDR1 ENHRY and CDR2 SYGVKD. Trimming stripped 6 bases from V and 7 bases from J, with 16 bases between. The CDR3 runs 15 residues. CDR3 bases: TGTGCCATCAGGGGGGACTCCGGCGCAAATTCACCCCTCCACTTT. Its translation: CAIRGDSGANSPLHF.

J is TRBJ1-2 and V is TRBV5-1, with 8 bases fitting TRBD1. CDR3 length equals 15 residues. The germline gives CDR1 SGHRS, CDR2 YFSETQ. V shed 0 bases, J shed 4 bases, and the junction held 5 bases outside the gene matches. The CDR3 here is CASSLGTGQAYGYTF. In DNA form, the CDR3 reads TGCGCCAGCAGCTTGGGCACGGGACAGGCCTATGGCTACACCTTC.

The chain employs TRBV15 and TRBJ1-5, with TRBD1 identical over 7 bases. Germline values: CDR1 LNHNV, CDR2 YYDKDF (reference sequence). This CDR3 region has 18 residues. J was trimmed by 2 bases and V by 1 base; bases with no gene match: 11. CDR3 protein: CATSRVFVRTGGNQPQHF. In DNA, the CDR3 is TGTGCCACCAGCAGAGTCTTCGTTAGGACAGGAGGCAATCAGCCCCAGCATTTT.

The chain has TRBV19 and TRBJ2-2; 9 bases align to TRBD2. V trimming: 1 base; J trimming: 5 bases; junction bases outside the gene matches: 8. CDR1 is LNHDA and CDR2 is SQIVND in the germline V gene (reference sequence). The CDR3 sequence is 17 residues long. DNA of the CDR3: TGTGCCAGTAGTATAGGGGCAGCGGGGGGCTTGACCGGGGAGCTGTTTTTT. It yields the protein CASSIGAAGGLTGELFF. The full variable domain, with the rest looked up from reference TRBV19 and TRBJ2-2, is DGGITQSPKYLFRKEGQNVTLSCEQNLNHDAMYWYRQDPGQGLRLIYYSQIVNDFQKGDIAEGYSVSREKKESFPLTVTSAQKNPTAFYLCASSIGAAGGLTGELFFGEGSRLTVL.

This clone was seen a few times. The chain is built from TRBV2 and TRBJ1-3; tentative D call: TRBD1 (5 bases). The CDR3 has 12 residues. V was shortened by 4 bases and J by 7 bases, with 8 bases between the two germline ends. Per germline, CDR1 SNHLY and CDR2 FYNNEI. In DNA form, the CDR3 reads TGTGCCAGCAGTGCGACAGTGAACACCATATATTTT. It codes for CASSATVNTIYF.

The chain recombines TRBV5-8 with TRBJ1-5; 9 positions match TRBD1. This CDR3 has 17 residues. CDR1 is SGHTS, CDR2 YDEGEE, per germline. V dropped 7 bases and J dropped 0; count of bases not matched to a gene: 11. The CDR3 protein is CASVSGQGSYSNQPQHF. The CDR3 region has the DNA TGTGCCAGCGTATCGGGACAGGGATCCTATAGCAATCAGCCCCAGCATTTT.

V gene TRBV5-1 combines with J gene TRBJ2-7, with 11 nucleotides matching TRBD1. V shed 3 bases and J 4 bases; nucleotides not matched to a gene: 3. The CDR3 contains 14 residues. CDR1 and CDR2 from the germline V gene are SGHRS and YFSETQ. The DNA of the CDR3 is TGCGCCAGCAGCTCCGGACAGGGGGCTTACGAGCAGTACTTC. Translation: CASSSGQGAYEQYF.

This clone showed up just a few times. V and J are TRBV6-5 and TRBJ1-4, with 7 bases that match TRBD1. Trimming cost V 6 bases and J 3 bases; bases outside gene matches: 7. The CDR3 is made up of 15 amino acids. CDR1 and CDR2 from the germline V gene are MNHEY and SVGAGI. CDR3 sequence (DNA): TGTGCCAGCAGGGGAGACAGGGCCTCTAATGAAAAACTGTTTTTT. Residues: CASRGDRASNEKLFF.

The gene calls are TRBV28 and TRBJ2-7; the D gene is possibly TRBD1 (6 bases). The germline CDR1 and CDR2 sequences are MDHEN and SYDVKM. V was cut by 4 bases and J by 7 bases, with 20 bases left in between. This CDR3 spans 15 amino acids. For the CDR3, the DNA is TGTGCCAGCAGTTCCGAGGGACATCGAGGGAGTGAGCAGTACTTC. This gives the protein CASSSEGHRGSEQYF.

The chain links TRBV3-1 (or the pseudogene TRBV3-2) to TRBJ1-2, with D tentatively TRBD1 (5 bases). Germline V gives CDR1 LGHDT, CDR2 YNNKEL (reference sequence). V lost 3 bases and J 2 bases, leaving 16 bases between the germline ends. The CDR3 length is 16 residues. For the CDR3, the DNA is TGTGCCAGCAGCCAGTGGGTTACCAGGGCGAACTATGGCTACACCTTC. Translation gives CASSQWVTRANYGYTF.

The V call is TRBV25-1, the J call TRBJ2-7; TRBD2 aligns across 7 bases. Germline loops: CDR1 MGHDK, CDR2 SYGVNS. V shed 6 bases, J shed 0 bases, and the junction held 8 bases outside the gene matches. The CDR3 sequence is 15 residues long. The CDR3 loop reads CASSGGSRNSYEQYF. CDR3 DNA sequence: TGTGCCAGCAGCGGGGGGTCCAGGAACTCCTACGAGCAGTACTTC.

This clone was counted between two and nine times. The chain has TRBV5-1 and TRBJ2-7, with TRBD2 matching 10 bases. The length of the CDR3 is 18 residues. V shed 0 bases and J 3 bases; nucleotides not matched to a gene: 12. The germline CDR1 and CDR2 sequences are SGHRS and YFSETQ. The CDR3 spells CASSLAPASGRGGYEQYF. The CDR3 DNA is TGCGCCAGCAGCTTGGCCCCGGCTAGCGGGAGAGGAGGCTACGAGCAGTACTTC.

This clone came up once. V and J are TRBV2 and TRBJ1-5; 7 bases fit TRBD1. Germline lookup yields CDR1 SNHLY and CDR2 FYNNEI. V shed 3 bases, J shed 5 bases, and the junction held 4 bases outside the gene matches. The CDR3 is 14 residues long. The CDR3 sequence: CASSDRQGYQPQHF. The DNA for the CDR3 is TGTGCCAGCAGTGATAGACAGGGCTATCAGCCCCAGCATTTT.

The V call is TRBV7-9, the J call TRBJ2-2, with 7 bases that match TRBD2. The CDR3 extends over 17 amino acids. Germline V gives CDR1 SEHNR, CDR2 FQNEAQ (reference sequence). The trim removed 4 bases at V and 4 bases at J, leaving 12 bases unmatched. The CDR3 DNA reads TGTGCCAGCAGCTCCCCCTCGGGGGGAAGGGTCACCGGGGAGCTGTTTTTT. Its translation is CASSSPSGGRVTGELFF.

Notes on this clone: The junction departs from the called germline gene at one end, perhaps through a read error. The rearrangement uses TRBV18 and TRBJ2-2, with a possible D match to TRBD2 (5 bases). Germline V CDR1 and CDR2: KGHSH, LQKENI. There are 14 residues in the CDR3. CDR3 sequence: CASSPPAFPGKLFF. CDR3 sequence (DNA): TGTGCCAGCTCACCACCGGCTTTTCCCGGGAAGCTGTTTTTT. Full variable domain (rest looked up from reference TRBV18 and TRBJ2-2): NAGVMQNPRHLVRRRGQEARLRCSPMKGHSHVYWYRQLPEEGLKFMVYLQKENIIDESGMPKERFSAEFPKEGPSILRIQQVVRGDSAAYFCASSPPAFPGKLFFGEGSRLTVL.

The CDR3 protein is CSVDRGLRETQYF. The DNA of the CDR3 is TGCAGCGTCGACAGGGGGCTGAGGGAGACCCAGTACTTC. The chain joins TRBV29-1 to TRBJ2-5; TRBD1 agrees at 10 bases. From germline, CDR1 is SQVTM and CDR2 ANQGSEA. The CDR3 contains 13 residues. The ends lost 6 bases at V and 5 bases at J; junction bases unmatched: 6.

This clone was recorded only once. The gene calls are TRBV24-1 and TRBJ1-2; TRBD1 aligns across 10 bases. CDR1 and CDR2 (germline): KGHDR, SFDVKD. This CDR3 has 17 residues. Germline trimming cut 5 bases from V and 5 bases from J; bases unmatched to any gene: 13. The CDR3 is CATSGRQGAPTRYGYTF. The CDR3 DNA is TGTGCCACCAGTGGGCGACAGGGGGCGCCCACCAGGTATGGCTACACCTTC.

The rearrangement links TRBV5-1 to TRBJ2-5, with 11 bases matching TRBD2. This CDR3 comprises 16 residues. Germline CDR1 and CDR2: SGHRS and YFSETQ. The V gene end was trimmed by 2 bases and the J gene end by 0 bases; junction bases not matched to a gene: 3. For the CDR3, the DNA is TGCGCCAGCAGCTTTGGGACTAGCGGTTACCAAGAGACCCAGTACTTC. Its protein product is CASSFGTSGYQETQYF. Filled out from reference TRBV5-1 and TRBJ2-5, the complete variable domain reads KAGVTQTPRYLIKTRGQQVTLSCSPISGHRSVSWYQQTPGQGLQFLFEYFSETQRNKGNFPGRFSGRQFSNSRSEMNVSTLELGDSALYLCASSFGTSGYQETQYFGPGTRLLVL.

The rearrangement links TRBV20-1 to TRBJ2-2; D is unclear. The CDR3 spans 14 residues. The V gene's germline CDR1 is DFQATT and CDR2 SNEGSKA (reference sequence). With 3 bases removed from V and 6 bases from J, the gap between germline ends came to 14 bases. The CDR3 DNA reads TGCAGTGCTAGTTCTCCTTTATCGGCCGGGGAGCTGTTTTTT. Amino acids: CSASSPLSAGELFF.

This clone was detected once. The CDR3 DNA reads TGTGCCACCAGCAGAGATCTGGAGGTCCGTGCGCAGTATTTT. It is translated as CATSRDLEVRAQYF. The chain uses TRBV15 and TRBJ2-3, with D perhaps TRBD2 (5 bases). This CDR3 comprises 14 residues. CDR1 is LNHNV, CDR2 YYDKDF, per germline (reference sequence). V gave up 0 bases and J gave up 10 bases, with 14 bases separating them.

V and J are TRBV10-3 and TRBJ1-2, with a weak D call TRBD1 (6 bases). CDR1 and CDR2 from the germline V gene are ENHRY and SYGVKD. Trimming took off 6 bases at V and 3 bases at J, with 14 bases between the two ends. The CDR3 is made up of 14 amino acids. This CDR3 is CAISQGFRDYGYTF. The CDR3 coding sequence is TGTGCCATCAGCCAGGGGTTCAGAGACTATGGCTACACCTTC.

The chain uses TRBV28 and TRBJ1-2; D uncertain. The germline V and J ends were trimmed by 3 bases and 8 bases, with 7 bases remaining between them. This CDR3 contains 11 residues. Germline V lookup: CDR1 MDHEN, CDR2 SYDVKM. The CDR3 spells CASSLERGYTF. The CDR3 DNA reads TGTGCCAGCAGTTTGGAGCGCGGCTACACCTTC.

The chain employs TRBV16 and TRBJ1-4; TRBD1 might be the D (6 bases). CDR3 length: 17 residues. Germline V CDR1 and CDR2: KGHSY, FQNENV. Trimming stripped 1 base from V and 11 bases from J, with 23 bases between. This CDR3 reads CASSQFPTGIRRAKLFF. The CDR3 region has the DNA TGTGCCAGCAGCCAATTCCCCACAGGGATCCGCCGGGCGAAACTGTTTTTT. Full variable domain (outside the CDR3, taken from reference TRBV16 and TRBJ1-4): GEEVAQTPKHLVRGEGQKAKLYCAPIKGHSYVFWYQQVLKNEFKFLISFQNENVFDETGMPKERFSAKCLPNSPCSLEIQATKLEDSAVYFCASSQFPTGIRRAKLFFGSGTQLSVL.

The V and J genes are TRBV5-4 and TRBJ1-2; D might be TRBD1 (6 bases). The V and J ends lost 2 bases and 2 bases respectively, with 10 bases between them. The germline gives CDR1 SGHNT, CDR2 YYREEE (reference sequence). This CDR3 comprises 14 residues. The chain's CDR3 is CASSFGQTNYGYTF. The CDR3 nucleotides are TGTGCCAGCAGCTTCGGACAGACGAACTATGGCTACACCTTC.

The chain joins TRBV27 to TRBJ1-2, with 8 bases aligning to TRBD1. The CDR3 length is 13 residues. CDR1 is MNHEY, CDR2 SMNVEV, per germline (reference sequence). V gave up 6 bases and J gave up 6 bases; unmatched junction bases: 6. The CDR3 loop reads CASRNHRGNGYTF. The CDR3 bases are TGTGCCAGCAGAAACCACAGGGGGAATGGCTACACCTTC.

V usage is TRBV18 and J usage is TRBJ1-4, with 9 bases matching TRBD1. This CDR3 is 15 amino acids long. Germline trimming cut 4 bases from V and 3 bases from J; bases unmatched to any gene: 3. CDR1 is KGHSH, CDR2 LQKENI, per germline. The DNA for the CDR3 is TGTGCCAGCTCACTTGGGACAGGGCCTAATGAAAAACTGTTTTTT. The encoded protein is CASSLGTGPNEKLFF.

This chain links TRBV5-4 with TRBJ1-2, with 9 bases matching TRBD1. CDR3 size: 16 residues. V gave up 2 bases and J gave up 5 bases; unmatched junction bases: 10. Germline lookup yields CDR1 SGHNT and CDR2 YYREEE (reference sequence). The CDR3 DNA reads as TGTGCCAGCAGCTTCGATCCGACAGGGGGTCATTATGGCTACACCTTC. This gives the protein CASSFDPTGGHYGYTF.

The chain is built from TRBV5-5 and TRBJ2-6; possible D gene TRBD1, 5 bases. Germline V lookup: CDR1 SGHKS, CDR2 YYEKEE (reference sequence). The CDR3 has 15 amino acids. Deletions cut 0 bases from V and 11 bases from J, with 15 bases between. For the CDR3, the DNA is TGTGCCAGCAGCTTGGCCCAGGGCTATCATTACGTCCTGACTTTC. Protein product: CASSLAQGYHYVLTF.